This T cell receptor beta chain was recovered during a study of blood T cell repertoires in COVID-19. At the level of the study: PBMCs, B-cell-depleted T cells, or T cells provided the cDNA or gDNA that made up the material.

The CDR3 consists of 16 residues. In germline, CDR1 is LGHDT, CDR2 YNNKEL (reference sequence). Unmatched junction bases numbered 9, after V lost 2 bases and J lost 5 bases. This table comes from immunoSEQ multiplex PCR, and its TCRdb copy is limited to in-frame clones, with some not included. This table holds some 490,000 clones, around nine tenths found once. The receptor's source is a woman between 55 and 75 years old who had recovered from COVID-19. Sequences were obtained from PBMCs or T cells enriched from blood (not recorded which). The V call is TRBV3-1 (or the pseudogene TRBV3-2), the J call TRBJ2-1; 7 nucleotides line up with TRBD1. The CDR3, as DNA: TGTGCCAGCAGCCAACTTGGAGGACAGGAAAACAATGAGCAGTTCTTC. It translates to CASSQLGGQENNEQFF.